The present T cell receptor (beta chain) was sequenced within a study of T cell responses to AZD1222 COVID-19 vaccine. Of note for this clone: Its antigen is currently unknown.

This CDR3 spans 14 amino acids. Germline-derived CDR1 and CDR2 are LGHDT and YNNKEL (reference sequence). V lost 4 bases to trimming and J lost 4 bases, with 13 bases between them. Clones were sequenced by immunoSEQ multiplex PCR, and TCRdb holds only the in-frame ones, with some missing. Seen here are 85,000 to 100,000 clones, more than 75% observed once, and the top ten hold approximately 22%. Regarding the study as a whole: There were mostly white British donors and more females than males, and clonal diversity was possibly underestimated. Reportedly, close to half of spike-specific TCRs are directed against unmutated variant regions. With dominance at 160-218 and 743-854, vaccine-associated CD4 TCRs spanned spike.

The source was peripheral blood, collected on day 0 of AZD1222 vaccination. This receptor was identified in an adult in good health. V gene TRBV3-1 (or the pseudogene TRBV3-2) combines with J gene TRBJ1-2; a possible D gene is TRBD1 (5 bases). The CDR3 coding sequence is TGTGCCAGCAGCCCCCGACAGAGCCCCTATGGCTACACCTTC. Its translation: CASSPRQSPYGYTF.